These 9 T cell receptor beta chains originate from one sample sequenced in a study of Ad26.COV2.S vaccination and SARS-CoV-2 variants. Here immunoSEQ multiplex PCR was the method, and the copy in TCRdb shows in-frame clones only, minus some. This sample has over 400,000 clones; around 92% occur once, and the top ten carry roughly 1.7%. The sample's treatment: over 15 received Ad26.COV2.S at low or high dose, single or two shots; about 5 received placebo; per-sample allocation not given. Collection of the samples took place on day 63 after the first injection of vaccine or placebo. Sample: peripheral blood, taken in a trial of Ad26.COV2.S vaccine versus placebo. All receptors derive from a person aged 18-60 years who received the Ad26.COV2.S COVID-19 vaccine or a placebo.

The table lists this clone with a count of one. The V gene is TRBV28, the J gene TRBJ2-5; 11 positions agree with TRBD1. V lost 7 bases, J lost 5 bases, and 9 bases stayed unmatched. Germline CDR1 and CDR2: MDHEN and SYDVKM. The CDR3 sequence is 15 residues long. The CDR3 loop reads CASTLDRGRAETQYF. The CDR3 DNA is TGTGCCAGCACCTTGGACAGGGGGCGAGCGGAGACCCAGTACTTC.

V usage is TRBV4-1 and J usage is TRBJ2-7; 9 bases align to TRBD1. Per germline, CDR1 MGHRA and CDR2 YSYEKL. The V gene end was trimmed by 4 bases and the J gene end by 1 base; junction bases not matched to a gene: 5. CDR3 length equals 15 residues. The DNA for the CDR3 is TGCGCCAGCAGCCTCGACAGGGGGGGATCCTACGAGCAGTACTTC. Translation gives CASSLDRGGSYEQYF.

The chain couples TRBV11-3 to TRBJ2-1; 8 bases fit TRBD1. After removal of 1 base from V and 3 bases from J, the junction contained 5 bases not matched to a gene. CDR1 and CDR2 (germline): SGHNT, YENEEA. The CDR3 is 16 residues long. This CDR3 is CASSLGSGTGYNEQFF. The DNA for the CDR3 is TGTGCCAGCAGCTTAGGCTCCGGGACAGGCTACAATGAGCAGTTCTTC.

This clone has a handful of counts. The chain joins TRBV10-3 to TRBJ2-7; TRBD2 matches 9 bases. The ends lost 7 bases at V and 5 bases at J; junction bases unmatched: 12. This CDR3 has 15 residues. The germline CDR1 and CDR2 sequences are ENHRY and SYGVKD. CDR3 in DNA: TGTGCCATCAAGTCGGAGCGGGGGGCAAGGGACGAGCAGTACTTC. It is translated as CAIKSERGARDEQYF.

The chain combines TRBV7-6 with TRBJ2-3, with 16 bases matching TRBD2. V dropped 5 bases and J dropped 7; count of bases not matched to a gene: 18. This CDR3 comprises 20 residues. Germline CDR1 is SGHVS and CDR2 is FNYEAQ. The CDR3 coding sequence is TGTGCCAGCAGCCGATGGGACAGGGGATCGGGACTAGCGGGGGGGAATACGCAGTATTTT. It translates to CASSRWDRGSGLAGGNTQYF.

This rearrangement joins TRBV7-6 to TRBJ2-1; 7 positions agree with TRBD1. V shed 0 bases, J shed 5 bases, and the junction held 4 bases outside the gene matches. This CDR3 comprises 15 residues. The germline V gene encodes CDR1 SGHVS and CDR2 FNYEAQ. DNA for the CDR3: TGTGCCAGCAGCTTAGCAGGGGGCTATAACAATGAGCAGTTCTTC. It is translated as CASSLAGGYNNEQFF.

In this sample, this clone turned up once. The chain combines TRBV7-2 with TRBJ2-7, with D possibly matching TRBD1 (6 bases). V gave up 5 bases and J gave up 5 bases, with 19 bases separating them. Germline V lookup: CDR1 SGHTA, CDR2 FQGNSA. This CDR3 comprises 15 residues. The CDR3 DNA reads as TGTGCCAGCAGCCCAATCAGGGGTCCGGGCGACGAGCAGTACTTC. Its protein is CASSPIRGPGDEQYF.

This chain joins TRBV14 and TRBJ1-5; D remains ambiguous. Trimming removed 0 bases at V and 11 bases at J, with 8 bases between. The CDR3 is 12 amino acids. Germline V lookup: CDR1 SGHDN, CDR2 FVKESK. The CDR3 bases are TGTGCCAGCAGCCAAGATACTGGGGCCCAGCATTTT. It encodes CASSQDTGAQHF.

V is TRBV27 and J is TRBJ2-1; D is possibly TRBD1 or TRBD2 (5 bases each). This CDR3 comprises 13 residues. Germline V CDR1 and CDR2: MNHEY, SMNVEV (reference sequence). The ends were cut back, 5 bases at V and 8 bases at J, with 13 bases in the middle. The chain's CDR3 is CASSRGAWDEQFF. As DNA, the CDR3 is TGTGCCAGCAGTCGGGGCGCTTGGGATGAGCAGTTCTTC.